Ten or more counts support the clone carrying this T cell receptor beta chain. Its specificity is not known. Specified treatment: PENTA 11 planned treatment interruption arm or continuous ART arm. Naive CD4+ CD45RA+ CD45RO- T cells were FACS-sorted from thawed PBMCs. This sample is drawn from a study of HIV-infected children after antiretroviral therapy interruption. Study-wide background: Samples from the continuous-treatment group were taken at weeks 0, 48 and 150. General study points: Sorted CD45RA+ naive cells might include minor non-naive CD45RA+ cells. Naive CD4+ CDR3 sharing between time points fell after interruption began.

A 3' RACE protocol on RNA, with unique molecular identifiers, produced the TCR library. TCRdb re-called the 3' RACE reads through MiXCR, storing one row per CDR3 protein. The table records more than 85,000 distinct CDR3 sequences, about 7% of them present only once. The receptor comes from a pool of human donors with HIV. The sequenced sample was CD45RA+ CD4+ T cells from PBMCs, pooled from several time points, obtained from a donor given antiretroviral therapy, either interrupted or continuous. Subset in this sample: naive CD4+ CD45RA+ CD45RO- T cells.

The CDR3 protein is CSARDRKGGRGTDTQYF. The DNA of the CDR3 is TGCAGTGCTAGAGATAGGAAGGGGGGCAGGGGCACAGATACGCAGTATTTT. V usage is TRBV20-1 and J usage is TRBJ2-3; D may be TRBD1 or TRBD2 (6 bases each). V was clipped by 0 bases and J by 1 base, with 17 bases between them. The CDR3 is 17 residues long. Germline V lookup: CDR1 DFQATT, CDR2 SNEGSKA (reference sequence).